This TCR beta chain derives from a study of blood T cell repertoires in COVID-19. Looking at the study overall: COVID-19 samples from acute and convalescent phases originated in the United States, Italy and Spain. In each case, the material was cDNA or gDNA derived from T cells, B-cell-depleted T cells, or PBMCs.

Per the original data handling: Cell counts per sample came from amplifying reference gene primers. Some clones are missing from TCRdb's copy, which holds only in-frame ones; the method was immunoSEQ multiplex PCR. The V and J calls and the clone size are those of that table, but D and trimming were determined from the DNA. The profile shows under 95,000 clones, 87% of them singletons. The CDR3 is made up of 15 amino acids. Trimming removed 7 bases at V and 4 bases at J, with 17 bases between. In germline, CDR1 is MDHEN, CDR2 SYDVKM. V usage is TRBV28 and J usage is TRBJ1-3, with a possible D match to TRBD1 (5 bases). Sequences were obtained from peripheral blood. This sequence was found in a man between 60 and 75 years old with acute or convalescent COVID-19. As DNA, the CDR3 is TGTGCCAGCACGGTCCAGGGAGCGGGGGGAAACACCATATATTTT. This encodes CASTVQGAGGNTIYF.